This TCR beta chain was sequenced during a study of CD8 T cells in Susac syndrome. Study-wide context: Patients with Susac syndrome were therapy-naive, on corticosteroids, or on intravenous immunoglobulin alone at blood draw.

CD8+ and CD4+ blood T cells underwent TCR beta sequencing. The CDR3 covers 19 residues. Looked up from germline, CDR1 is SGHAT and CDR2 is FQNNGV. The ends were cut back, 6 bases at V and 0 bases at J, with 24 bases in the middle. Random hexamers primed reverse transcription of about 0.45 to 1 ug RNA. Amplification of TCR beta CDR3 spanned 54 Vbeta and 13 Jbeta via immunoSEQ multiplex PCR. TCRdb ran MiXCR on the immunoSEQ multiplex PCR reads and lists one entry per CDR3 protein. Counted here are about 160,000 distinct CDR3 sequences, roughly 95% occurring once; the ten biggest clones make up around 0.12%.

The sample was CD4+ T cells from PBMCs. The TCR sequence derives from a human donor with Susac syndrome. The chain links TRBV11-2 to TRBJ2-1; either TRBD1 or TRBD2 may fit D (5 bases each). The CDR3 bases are TGTGCCAGCAGGTCGAACGGGGCATCTTACCTGAGCTCCTACAATGAGCAGTTCTTC. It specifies CASRSNGASYLSSYNEQFF.